Below are 22 T cell receptor beta chains sequenced from a single sample in a study of T-cell reconstitution after alpha-beta-depleted transplantation in children (dated by TCRdb to the mid-2010s). The library was obtained by PCR. The instrument given in TCRdb is Illumina HiSeq 2500. Molecular barcoding was employed in the preparation of TCR libraries, with unique molecular identifiers being used to normalize TCRbeta repertoire quantification. The raw public reads went through TCRdb reprocessing: fastp at Q25, MiXCR clone calling, in-frame beta chains kept. Entries that share a CDR3 protein sequence are merged under the most common genes and DNA. The sample has about 460,000 distinct CDR3 sequences on record, over 9.5% of them singletons. 2% of the sample goes to the ten largest clones. What this sample's treatment or condition label stands for: allogeneic hematopoietic cell transplantation with graft depleted of TCRalphabeta T cells and CD19 B cells.

The specimen was PBMCs, collected before TCRalphabeta/CD19-depleted stem cell transplant. Source of these receptors: a child aged 2 to 10 with inherited bone marrow failure, due to receive a stem cell transplant.

This clonotype was detected a few times. The chain joins TRBV7-2 to TRBJ2-7; 9 positions match TRBD2. The ends lost 0 bases at V and 5 bases at J; junction bases unmatched: 14. Germline CDR1 SGHTA, CDR2 FQGNSA. This CDR3 contains 18 residues. CDR3 sequence reads: CASSLASSASGTFHEQYF. The CDR3 DNA reads as TGTGCCAGCAGCTTAGCGAGTTCGGCTAGCGGGACCTTCCACGAGCAGTACTTC.

This clonotype was observed many times. The rearrangement joins TRBV4-1 to TRBJ1-1; D unclear. The germline gives CDR1 MGHRA, CDR2 YSYEKL. This CDR3 region has 13 residues. Trimming took off 8 bases at V and 0 bases at J, with 10 bases between the two ends. CDR3 DNA sequence: TGCGCCAGCGCGCTTGCGCTGAACACTGAAGCTTTCTTT. Translating it yields CASALALNTEAFF.

This clonotype came up many times. The rearrangement uses TRBV27 and TRBJ1-1; D gene ambiguous. From germline, CDR1 is MNHEY and CDR2 SMNVEV (reference sequence). The length of the CDR3 is 16 residues. V lost 0 bases and J lost 4, with 15 bases in between. Here the CDR3 reads CASSLSGIIEGTEAFF. The CDR3 nucleotides are TGTGCCAGCAGTTTATCGGGCATAATTGAAGGCACTGAAGCTTTCTTT.

As DNA, the CDR3 is TGTGCCAGCAGCCAGGGAGGGGCTTGGATTGGGGAGCAGTTCTTC. Translating it yields CASSQGGAWIGEQFF. The J gene is TRBJ2-1, the V gene TRBV4-2; 7 bases agree with TRBD2. This CDR3 is built from 15 residues. Unmatched junction bases numbered 12, after V lost 3 bases and J lost 10 bases. Germline CDR1 LGHNA, CDR2 YNFKEQ.

This clonotype appeared many times. The gene calls are TRBV12-5 and TRBJ2-5; tentatively, D is TRBD1 (6 bases). The CDR3 is 14 amino acids. V was trimmed by 6 bases and J by 2 bases, leaving 13 bases between them. CDR1 is LGHNT, CDR2 FRNRAP, per germline. CDR3 protein: CASGRVQGQETQYF. The CDR3 DNA reads TGTGCTAGTGGCCGTGTACAGGGACAAGAGACCCAGTACTTC.

There are a few counts of this clonotype. The chain recombines TRBV14 with TRBJ2-7; tentative D call: TRBD2 (5 bases). The CDR3 extends over 14 amino acids. V was clipped by 4 bases and J by 2 bases, with 12 bases between them. The germline gives CDR1 SGHDN, CDR2 FVKESK. The CDR3 protein is CASSPPGFPYEQYF. CDR3 bases: TGTGCCAGCAGCCCCCCGGGGTTCCCCTACGAGCAGTACTTC.

This chain connects TRBV28 to TRBJ2-7; D unclear. Gene TRBJ2-5 matches the end of the DNA better, so the J call may be wrong. The germline CDR1 and CDR2 sequences are MDHEN and SYDVKM. The CDR3 contains 13 residues. The CDR3 here is CASRQSPPGTQYF. CDR3 nucleotide sequence: TGTGCCAGCAGGCAAAGTCCCCCCGGGACCCAGTACTTC.

V and J are TRBV11-2 and TRBJ2-3; unclear D gene. Looked up from germline, CDR1 is SGHAT and CDR2 is FQNNGV. CDR3 length: 15 residues. The germline V and J ends were trimmed by 0 bases and 2 bases, with 9 bases remaining between them. DNA for the CDR3: TGTGCCAGCAGCTTAGAGCCGGGCACCACAGATACGCAGTATTTT. Protein product: CASSLEPGTTDTQYF.

The V and J genes are TRBV11-2 and TRBJ2-1; TRBD2 aligns across 7 bases. Unmatched junction bases numbered 16, after V lost 5 bases and J lost 0 bases. CDR1 and CDR2 from the germline V gene are SGHAT and FQNNGV. The CDR3 sequence is 19 residues long. The CDR3 is CASSPRIPAGASSYNEQFF. In DNA, the CDR3 is TGTGCCAGCAGCCCTCGGATCCCCGCGGGAGCTAGCTCCTACAATGAGCAGTTCTTC.

The sample holds many counts of this clonotype. The V call is TRBV7-2, the J call TRBJ2-7; D is possibly TRBD1 (6 bases). Trimming left V 5 bases short and J 3 bases short, with 17 bases between. Germline assignment: CDR1 SGHTA and CDR2 FQGNSA. This CDR3 contains 15 residues. The CDR3 is CASSPGQFVRYEQYF. The CDR3 region has the DNA TGTGCCAGCAGCCCAGGACAGTTCGTCCGCTACGAGCAGTACTTC.

This clonotype was counted many times. The chain links TRBV5-1 to TRBJ2-3; D is uncertain. Germline CDR1 is SGHRS and CDR2 is YFSETQ. Trimming cost V 4 bases and J 7 bases, with 7 bases left between them. The CDR3 covers 11 residues. CDR3 sequence reads: CASSTTNTQYF. The CDR3 nucleotides read TGCGCCAGCAGCACAACAAATACGCAGTATTTT.

This clonotype was observed at least ten times. This chain links TRBV5-1 with TRBJ1-4; TRBD1 is a possible D gene (5 bases). The CDR3 spans 15 residues. With 3 bases removed from V and 6 bases from J, the gap between germline ends came to 15 bases. CDR1 SGHRS and CDR2 YFSETQ come from the germline V gene. CDR3 sequence: CASSSLTAGDEKLFF. The CDR3 DNA follows: TGCGCCAGCAGCTCATTGACAGCAGGAGATGAAAAACTGTTTTTT. The full variable domain, with the rest looked up from reference TRBV5-1 and TRBJ1-4, is KAGVTQTPRYLIKTRGQQVTLSCSPISGHRSVSWYQQTPGQGLQFLFEYFSETQRNKGNFPGRFSGRQFSNSRSEMNVSTLELGDSALYLCASSSLTAGDEKLFFGSGTQLSVL.

The sample holds a few counts of this clonotype. The J gene is TRBJ2-1, the V gene TRBV6-1; 8 nucleotides match TRBD1. Germline V gene lookup returns CDR1 MNHNS and CDR2 SASEGT. This CDR3 has 15 amino acids. The trim removed 5 bases at V and 5 bases at J, leaving 8 bases unmatched. The CDR3 protein is CASSTPDRANNEQFF. The CDR3 nucleotides read TGTGCCAGCAGTACCCCGGACAGGGCCAACAATGAGCAGTTCTTC.

This clonotype was detected ten times or more. The chain combines TRBV11-1 with TRBJ2-1, with 7 positions matching TRBD2. The length of the CDR3 is 18 residues. Germline-derived CDR1 and CDR2 are SGHAT and FQDESV (reference sequence). J gave up 0 bases and V 2 bases, and 10 bases lay outside the gene matches. CDR3 sequence (DNA): TGTGCCAGCAGCTTACCTCGGACCGGCGGGAGCTCCTACAATGAGCAGTTCTTC. This codes for CASSLPRTGGSSYNEQFF.

This clonotype was detected ten times or more. J is TRBJ2-3 and V is TRBV20-1, with 7 bases that match TRBD2. V shed 3 bases, J shed 2 bases, and the junction held 8 bases outside the gene matches. This CDR3 has 15 residues. Looked up from germline, CDR1 is DFQATT and CDR2 is SNEGSKA (reference sequence). The CDR3, as DNA: TGCAGTGCTAGTTTGCGGGGAGGGGTCACAGATACGCAGTATTTT. This translates into CSASLRGGVTDTQYF.

This clonotype has a handful of counts. The chain recombines TRBV27 with TRBJ2-5, with D uncertain. Per germline, CDR1 MNHEY and CDR2 SMNVEV (reference sequence). This CDR3 contains 14 residues. The ends were cut back, 1 base at V and 1 base at J, with 7 bases in the middle. This CDR3 reads CASSLLGLQETQYF. CDR3 nucleotide sequence: TGTGCCAGCAGTTTATTAGGGCTCCAAGAGACCCAGTACTTC.

In its sample, this clonotype was seen many times. This chain uses TRBV7-2 with TRBJ2-7; the D gene is possibly TRBD2 (6 bases). From germline, CDR1 is SGHTA and CDR2 FQGNSA. This CDR3 comprises 15 residues. V was trimmed by 2 bases and J by 2 bases, leaving 13 bases between them. The CDR3 region has the DNA TGTGCCAGCAGCTTAATTTCTAGCGACGCCTACGAGCAGTACTTC. It yields the protein CASSLISSDAYEQYF.

This clonotype was picked up many times. The chain links TRBV20-1 to TRBJ1-4; 7 nucleotides agree with TRBD1. The ends lost 3 bases at V and 7 bases at J; junction bases unmatched: 2. Germline V gene lookup returns CDR1 DFQATT and CDR2 SNEGSKA (reference sequence). CDR3 length equals 12 residues. The CDR3 region is CSARTGSEKLFF. CDR3 nucleotide sequence: TGCAGTGCTAGGACAGGGAGTGAAAAACTGTTTTTT.

This clonotype was observed a few times. V gene TRBV7-9 combines with J gene TRBJ2-1; TRBD1 or TRBD2 may be the D gene (5 bases each). Trimming stripped 2 bases from V and 0 bases from J, with 14 bases between. The CDR3 is 17 amino acids. The germline CDR1 and CDR2 sequences are SEHNR and FQNEAQ (reference sequence). CDR3 region: CASSLSLRGSSYNEQFF. The CDR3 DNA reads TGTGCCAGCAGCTTAAGTTTGAGGGGAAGCTCCTACAATGAGCAGTTCTTC.

The sample holds a few counts of this clonotype. V usage is TRBV30 and J usage is TRBJ2-1; TRBD2 might be the D (6 bases). Trimming removed 3 bases from V and 4 bases from J, with 16 bases in between. This CDR3 has 15 amino acids. Germline V gives CDR1 GTSNPN, CDR2 SVGIG (reference sequence). The CDR3 loop is CAWRKPGLTYNEQFF. Written as DNA, the CDR3 is TGTGCCTGGAGGAAACCGGGACTGACGTACAATGAGCAGTTCTTC.

Concerning this clonotype itself: A much larger clonotype is one base distant, so this may be a read error. The chain couples TRBV7-8 to TRBJ2-7, with TRBD2 as a possible D gene (6 bases). V lost 4 bases to trimming and J lost 4 bases, with 23 bases between them. CDR1 and CDR2 (germline): SGHVS, FQNEAQ. The CDR3 spans 17 residues. CDR3 in amino acids: CASSSRPLGTASYEQYF. CDR3 DNA sequence: TGTGCCAGCAGCTCAAGACCCCTCGGGACTGCATCATACGAGCAGTACTTC.

At least ten counts were recorded for this clonotype. This chain joins TRBV5-6 and TRBJ2-6; D ambiguous. This CDR3 spans 16 amino acids. The ends were cut back, 2 bases at V and 0 bases at J, with 9 bases in the middle. CDR1 and CDR2 from the germline V gene are SGHDT and YYEEEE. CDR3 protein: CASSFGPTSGANVLTF. The CDR3 DNA sequence: TGTGCCAGCAGCTTCGGACCGACCTCTGGGGCCAACGTCCTGACTTTC.